This TCR beta chain is drawn from a study of patients and donors after allogeneic stem cell transplantation. V lost 4 bases and J lost 7; bases outside the gene matches: 6. CDR1 SGHDT and CDR2 YYEEEE come from the germline V gene. The CDR3 totals 14 residues. TCRdb re-called the RT-PCR reads with MiXCR, one entry per CDR3 protein. The sample holds about a million distinct CDR3 sequences; roughly 18% are singletons and the top ten take 5% to 6.5%. The V call is TRBV5-6, the J call TRBJ1-5, with 9 bases matching TRBD1. Material: blood, either unsorted or a sorted T cell fraction (not recorded which). This clonotype was sampled from a human donor who was either an allogeneic HSCT recipient or a stem cell or donor lymphocyte infusion donor (not recorded which). It is not recorded whose cells these are; they may come from a transplant donor. The CDR3 here is CASSPWTGAQPQHF. In DNA, the CDR3 is TGTGCCAGCAGCCCATGGACAGGGGCACAGCCCCAGCATTTT.